These T cell receptor beta chains were read from a single sample in a study of Ad26.COV2.S vaccination and SARS-CoV-2 variants. Method: immunoSEQ multiplex PCR; TCRdb's copy keeps in-frame clones and lacks some. The sample consists of over 350,000 clones, 88% of them appearing once. Material: peripheral blood, obtained in a trial of Ad26.COV2.S vaccine versus placebo. All receptors derive from a person aged 18-60 years who received the Ad26.COV2.S COVID-19 vaccine or a placebo. The CDR3 runs from the conserved cysteine through the conserved F or W. The size entry is marked missing in some rows and otherwise reads once, few, many or a size class.

clone size,J gene,V gene,CDR3 protein
-,TRBJ1-4,TRBV20-1,CSASNGQGTEKLFF
-,TRBJ1-1,TRBV18,CASSPLTGGEGGSTEAFF
few,TRBJ1-1,TRBV19,CASTRWGDGTEAFF
once,TRBJ2-5,TRBV7-8,CASSSAAEETQYF
-,TRBJ1-2,TRBV4-1,CASSPGLSGYYGYTF
once,TRBJ1-6,TRBV6-1,CASSAISGQIYSPLHF
-,TRBJ1-2,TRBV19,CASSIDPLGGYTF
-,TRBJ2-7,TRBV7-9,CASSYADSEQYF
-,TRBJ2-5,TRBV9,CASSVASGASHLGTQYF
-,TRBJ2-3,TRBV3-1/TRBV3-2,CASSQVAKTSGGRDTQYF
-,TRBJ1-1,TRBV2,CARTGLGDTEAFF
-,TRBJ2-2,TRBV7-8,CASSFLAGAGELFF
-,TRBJ2-5,TRBV27,CASSLEPIRGTQYF
-,TRBJ2-2,TRBV5-1,CASSVVDRAAGELFF
-,TRBJ1-1,TRBV6-5,CASIYRVGWMNTEAFF
-,TRBJ1-2,TRBV7-9,CASSATGAGGYTF
-,TRBJ2-1,TRBV11-2,CASSVGRGAMQFF
-,TRBJ1-5,TRBV19,CASRPRGFNSNQPQHF
-,TRBJ2-3,TRBV7-2,CASSQRGGSADTQYF
-,TRBJ2-6,TRBV6-6,CASSPLGQGSGANVLTF
-,TRBJ1-2,TRBV4-3,CASSPGDRLNYGYTF
-,TRBJ1-2,TRBV2,CASRTTGQGDGYTF